This T cell receptor (beta chain) was sequenced for a study of blood T cell repertoires in COVID-19. Looked up from germline, CDR1 is ENHRY and CDR2 is SYGVKD. Trimming cost V 4 bases and J 2 bases, with 13 bases left between them. This CDR3 is built from 15 residues. Measured with immunoSEQ multiplex PCR; TCRdb has only the in-frame clones, and not every one. The sample lists 450,000 or so clones, approximately 89% seen once, with over 0.7% in the top ten. The TCR comes from a man aged 18 to 30 with COVID-19, enrolled during active disease. The material sequenced was peripheral blood. This chain joins TRBV10-3 and TRBJ2-3, with no clear D. The CDR3 DNA reads TGTGCCATCAGTGGAGGCCCTAATCACACAGATACGCAGTATTTT. This sequence encodes CAISGGPNHTDTQYF.